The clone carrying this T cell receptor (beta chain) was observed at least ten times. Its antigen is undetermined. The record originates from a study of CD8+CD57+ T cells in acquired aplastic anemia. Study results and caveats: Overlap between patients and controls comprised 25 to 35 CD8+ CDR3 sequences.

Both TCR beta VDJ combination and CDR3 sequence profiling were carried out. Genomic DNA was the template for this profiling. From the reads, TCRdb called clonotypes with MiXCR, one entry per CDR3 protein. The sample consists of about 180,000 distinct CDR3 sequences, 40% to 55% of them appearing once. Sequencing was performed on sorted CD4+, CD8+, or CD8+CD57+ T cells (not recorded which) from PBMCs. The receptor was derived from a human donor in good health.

Here the CDR3 DNA reads TGTGCCAGCAGCGCTGGGACGGGGAACACTGAAGCTTTCTTT. Protein product: CASSAGTGNTEAFF. V and J are TRBV5-5 and TRBJ1-1, with D possibly being TRBD1 (5 bases). Germline V gene lookup returns CDR1 SGHKS and CDR2 YYEKEE (reference sequence). Trimming left V 4 bases short and J 1 base short, with 11 bases between. This CDR3 is built from 14 residues.